One sample yielded the 28 T cell receptor beta chains listed below, sequenced in a study of a mutant IDH1 vaccine in newly diagnosed glioma. Time point indicated: week 35, safety follow-up. The vaccine gave 300 ug of a 20-mer mutant IDH1 peptide subcutaneously per dose. Only in-frame clones appear in the TCRdb table, and some are missing; sequencing was by immunoSEQ multiplex PCR. The table has about 41,000 clones, more than 80% seen once. These receptors have no identified antigens. The input for sequencing was PBMCs, taken from a glioma patient whose treatment included an IDH1 peptide vaccine. All receptors derive from a man in his forties with glioma.

This clone has only one observation. The rearrangement joins TRBV7-2 to TRBJ2-5; 7 bases line up with TRBD1. Germline CDR1 reads SGHTA; CDR2 reads FQGNSA. Trimming cost V 1 base and J 5 bases; bases outside gene matches: 7. The CDR3 is 15 amino acids. The CDR3 is CASSLVTGVGETQYF. The CDR3 coding sequence is TGTGCCAGCAGCTTAGTTACAGGGGTAGGGGAGACCCAGTACTTC.

V usage is TRBV7-2 and J usage is TRBJ1-1; D not certain. The V gene's germline CDR1 is SGHTA and CDR2 FQGNSA. The V and J ends lost 4 bases and 1 base respectively, with 13 bases between them. CDR3 length: 15 amino acids. Here the CDR3 reads CASSSSTPGNTEAFF. The CDR3 bases are TGTGCCAGCAGCTCGTCCACACCTGGGAACACTGAAGCTTTCTTT.

The rearrangement joins TRBV10-3 to TRBJ2-3; 11 nucleotides match TRBD2. CDR1 is ENHRY and CDR2 is SYGVKD in the germline V gene. The V gene end was trimmed by 2 bases and the J gene end by 8 bases; junction bases not matched to a gene: 9. This CDR3 is 16 amino acids long. The CDR3 loop reads CAISEVSGGAGGTQYF. The CDR3 DNA sequence: TGTGCCATCAGTGAGGTTAGCGGGGGGGCAGGCGGTACGCAGTATTTT.

This chain joins TRBV5-1 and TRBJ2-2; D not certain. The V gene lost 5 bases and the J gene lost 5 bases, with 4 bases spanning the gap. This CDR3 is 11 amino acids long. Germline V gene data show CDR1 as SGHRS and CDR2 as YFSETQ. The DNA of the CDR3 is TGCGCCAGCAGTCATACCGGGGAGCTGTTTTTT. As protein: CASSHTGELFF.

This rearrangement joins TRBV4-1 to TRBJ2-7; TRBD1 matches 9 bases. Germline V gene data show CDR1 as MGHRA and CDR2 as YSYEKL. The CDR3 sequence is 16 residues long. The J segment lost 1 base and the V segment lost 2 bases, leaving 6 bases of the junction unmatched. In DNA, the CDR3 is TGCGCCAGCAGCCAACGAGGCGGGACAGGGTCCTACGAGCAGTACTTC. It yields the protein CASSQRGGTGSYEQYF.

This chain joins TRBV5-1 and TRBJ1-2; 8 bases agree with TRBD1. The V gene end was trimmed by 3 bases and the J gene end by 1 base; junction bases not matched to a gene: 5. The CDR3 has 15 residues. CDR1 is SGHRS, CDR2 YFSETQ, per germline. The CDR3 DNA sequence: TGCGCCAGCAGCTCAGGGGGCGCGGGTAACTATGGCTACACCTTC. It yields the protein CASSSGGAGNYGYTF. The whole variable domain, filled in from reference TRBV5-1 and TRBJ1-2, reads KAGVTQTPRYLIKTRGQQVTLSCSPISGHRSVSWYQQTPGQGLQFLFEYFSETQRNKGNFPGRFSGRQFSNSRSEMNVSTLELGDSALYLCASSSGGAGNYGYTFGSGTRLTVV.

The rearrangement uses TRBV4-2 and TRBJ1-5, with 7 positions matching TRBD1. The junction had 7 bases not matched to a gene; V was cut back by 2 bases and J by 0 bases. CDR1 LGHNA and CDR2 YNFKEQ come from the germline V gene. The CDR3 totals 17 residues. Here the CDR3 DNA reads TGTGCCAGCAGCCAAAGACAGGGATCCTATAGCAATCAGCCCCAGCATTTT. Amino acids: CASSQRQGSYSNQPQHF.

This clone is a singleton in its sample. This chain links TRBV6-5 with TRBJ1-2, with D possibly matching TRBD1 (5 bases). V lost 6 bases and J 4 bases, leaving 12 bases between the germline ends. The CDR3 runs to 13 residues. Germline CDR1 reads MNHEY; CDR2 reads SVGAGI. CDR3 DNA sequence: TGTGCCAGCAGCTTTTTTGGGACCTATGGCTACACCTTC. As protein: CASSFFGTYGYTF.

V is TRBV15 and J is TRBJ2-5; D possibly matches TRBD1 or TRBD2 (5 bases each). The end of the DNA fits TRBJ2-7 better, so the J call may be wrong. The V gene's germline CDR1 is LNHNV and CDR2 YYDKDF (reference sequence). The CDR3 has 16 amino acids. The CDR3 DNA is TGTGCCACCAGCAGAGACCTCACGGGACCCTCCTACGAGCAGTACTTC. The encoded protein is CATSRDLTGPSYEQYF.

The chain has TRBV5-6 and TRBJ1-1; 9 bases agree with TRBD1. The CDR3 has 16 amino acids. With V trimmed by 4 bases and J by 1 base, 8 bases remained unmatched. Germline-derived CDR1 and CDR2 are SGHDT and YYEEEE. In nucleotides, the CDR3 is TGTGCCAGCAGCAGTACAGGGGGCATAGGGAACACTGAAGCTTTCTTT. Encoded protein: CASSSTGGIGNTEAFF.

This chain uses TRBV7-2 with TRBJ2-3; D uncertain. Per the germline V gene, CDR1 is SGHTA and CDR2 is FQGNSA. Trimming took off 1 base at V and 1 base at J, with 9 bases between the two ends. The CDR3 has 15 amino acids. CDR3 nucleotides: TGTGCCAGCAGCTTAGAACGTGGCGGCACAGATACGCAGTATTTT. Protein product: CASSLERGGTDTQYF.

The chain links TRBV27 to TRBJ2-1; 7 nucleotides match TRBD2. V shed 3 bases and J 2 bases; nucleotides not matched to a gene: 4. This CDR3 has 15 amino acids. Per germline, CDR1 MNHEY and CDR2 SMNVEV (reference sequence). In DNA, the CDR3 is TGTGCCAGCAGTTTCACTCGGGGGGCCTACAATGAGCAGTTCTTC. Its translation is CASSFTRGAYNEQFF.

The V gene is TRBV7-2, the J gene TRBJ2-7; 8 bases align to TRBD2. This CDR3 comprises 15 residues. Germline V gene sequence: CDR1 SGHTA, CDR2 FQGNSA. V was pared by 5 bases and J by 0 bases, with 6 bases of the junction left unmatched. CDR3 in amino acids: CASSPFLAGSYEQYF. The CDR3 DNA reads as TGTGCCAGCAGCCCATTCCTAGCGGGCTCCTACGAGCAGTACTTC.

J is TRBJ2-7 and V is TRBV27, with 8 bases aligning to TRBD2. Germline V gives CDR1 MNHEY, CDR2 SMNVEV (reference sequence). Unmatched junction bases numbered 2, after V lost 3 bases and J lost 4 bases. The CDR3 contains 13 residues. The CDR3: CASSFGTSYEQYF. In nucleotides, the CDR3 is TGTGCCAGCAGTTTTGGGACTAGTTACGAGCAGTACTTC.

V usage is TRBV6-6 and J usage is TRBJ2-1; 13 bases align to TRBD2. V gave up 8 bases and J gave up 12 bases; unmatched junction bases: 13. Germline CDR1 is MNHNY and CDR2 is SVGAGI (reference sequence). The CDR3 consists of 15 residues. CDR3 coding DNA: TGTGCCAGCTCCGGCGGGGGACTAGCGGGGTTACGGCAGTTCTTC. Translated: CASSGGGLAGLRQFF.

For the CDR3, the DNA is TGTGCCAGCACAGGGGGGAGGGATCGGGAGACCCAGTACTTC. It translates to CASTGGRDRETQYF. The V gene is TRBV2, the J gene TRBJ2-5; D may match TRBD1 or TRBD2 (7 bases each). Germline assignment: CDR1 SNHLY and CDR2 FYNNEI. This CDR3 spans 14 amino acids. The germline V and J ends were trimmed by 7 bases and 5 bases, with 17 bases remaining between them.

The chain couples TRBV7-8 to TRBJ2-3, with 12 bases fitting TRBD2. Per germline, CDR1 SGHVS and CDR2 FQNEAQ. V lost 5 bases to trimming and J lost 4 bases; unmatched junction nucleotides: 10. CDR3 size: 17 residues. The CDR3 loop is CASSTTSGGYEADTQYF. The CDR3, as DNA: TGTGCCAGCAGCACAACTAGCGGGGGGTACGAGGCAGATACGCAGTATTTT. Drawing the rest from reference TRBV7-8 and TRBJ2-3, the complete variable domain is GAGVSQSPRYKVAKRGQDVALRCDPISGHVSLFWYQQALGQGPEFLTYFQNEAQLDKSGLPSDRFFAERPEGSVSTLKIQRTQQEDSAVYLCASSTTSGGYEADTQYFGPGTRLTVL.

The chain uses TRBV11-2 and TRBJ1-4; possible D gene TRBD1, 5 bases. The CDR3 sequence is 16 residues long. The V and J ends lost 4 bases and 7 bases respectively, with 19 bases between them. The V gene's germline CDR1 is SGHAT and CDR2 FQNNGV. The DNA of the CDR3 is TGTGCCAGCAGCTACTCGCGACAGACCGGAAGTGAAAAACTGTTTTTT. Its translation: CASSYSRQTGSEKLFF.

The chain joins TRBV6-6 to TRBJ2-7; D is unclear. This CDR3 comprises 13 residues. Per germline, CDR1 MNHNY and CDR2 SVGAGI (reference sequence). Trimming removed 7 bases at V and 2 bases at J, with 12 bases between. CDR3 sequence reads: CASKGTNPYEQYF. CDR3 bases: TGTGCCAGCAAAGGCACAAATCCCTACGAGCAGTACTTC.

The V gene is TRBV27, the J gene TRBJ1-1; D unclear. V was pared by 3 bases and J by 3 bases, with 11 bases between. Germline V CDR1 and CDR2: MNHEY, SMNVEV (reference sequence). The CDR3 has 14 amino acids. CDR3 DNA sequence: TGTGCCAGCAGTTTCAGAGGCGGGGACACTGAAGCTTTCTTT. Protein product: CASSFRGGDTEAFF.

V gene TRBV14 combines with J gene TRBJ1-6; D possibly corresponds to TRBD1 (6 bases). Germline V gives CDR1 SGHDN, CDR2 FVKESK. CDR3 length: 14 residues. Trimming removed 6 bases from V and 3 bases from J, with 9 bases in between. The CDR3 DNA follows: TGTGCCAGCAGTCCGGACAGCTATAATTCACCCCTCCACTTT. It specifies CASSPDSYNSPLHF.

This rearrangement joins TRBV7-9 to TRBJ2-7; possibly TRBD1 for D (6 bases). CDR3 length: 14 amino acids. Germline CDR1 is SEHNR and CDR2 is FQNEAQ (reference sequence). Trimming stripped 1 base from V and 8 bases from J, with 15 bases between. CDR3 DNA sequence: TGTGCCAGCAGCTTAGAGACAGGACATCGCAAGCAGTACTTC. As protein: CASSLETGHRKQYF.

The chain is built from TRBV1 and TRBJ2-3; TRBD2, the table's D call, lacks a check against the DNA. TRBV1 corresponds to a pseudogene. CDR3 length equals 17 residues. The CDR3 bases are TGCACCAGCAGCCAGAGAGGCCCCGGGACTTGCACAGATACGCAGTATTTT. Its translation: CTSSQRGPGTCTDTQYF.

The chain uses TRBV4-2 and TRBJ2-3, with 7 positions matching TRBD2. Per germline, CDR1 LGHNA and CDR2 YNFKEQ. V trimming: 0 bases; J trimming: 6 bases; junction bases outside the gene matches: 12. This CDR3 is 17 amino acids long. CDR3 region: CASSQDLGRGSADTQYF. The CDR3 region has the DNA TGTGCCAGCAGCCAAGATTTGGGGCGGGGGAGTGCGGATACGCAGTATTTT.

This clone was seen only a few times. This chain connects TRBV10-3 to TRBJ2-2; the D is unclear. Trimming shortened V by 8 bases and J by 6 bases, and 7 bases separated the two germline ends. CDR1 is ENHRY, CDR2 SYGVKD, per germline. The CDR3 has 11 residues. The CDR3 region has the DNA TGTGCCATCTCGAGAGCCGGGGAGCTGTTTTTT. Amino acid sequence: CAISRAGELFF.

This clone was seen just once. The chain employs TRBV2 and TRBJ1-4; possibly TRBD1 for D (5 bases). CDR3 length: 17 amino acids. Germline V lookup: CDR1 SNHLY, CDR2 FYNNEI. Between the trimmed V and J ends, which lost 2 bases and 1 base, there was a span of 14 bases. The CDR3 region is CASSENPFGGTNEKLFF. The CDR3 DNA sequence: TGTGCCAGCAGTGAAAATCCGTTTGGGGGAACTAATGAAAAACTGTTTTTT.

The chain carries TRBV19 and TRBJ1-2, with TRBD1 identical over 9 bases. Unmatched junction bases numbered 4, after V lost 3 bases and J lost 8 bases. In germline, CDR1 is LNHDA, CDR2 SQIVND (reference sequence). CDR3 length: 13 residues. The CDR3: CASSMGQGEGYTF. CDR3 nucleotide sequence: TGTGCCAGTAGTATGGGACAGGGAGAAGGCTACACCTTC.

V and J are TRBV6-6 and TRBJ1-5; weak D call: TRBD1 (6 bases). Germline V gives CDR1 MNHNY, CDR2 SVGAGI (reference sequence). V dropped 2 bases and J dropped 3 bases, with 11 bases sitting between them. This CDR3 region has 15 residues. The DNA for the CDR3 is TGTGCCAGCAGTTACCAGGGGAACCCCAATCAGCCCCAGCATTTT. This gives the protein CASSYQGNPNQPQHF.